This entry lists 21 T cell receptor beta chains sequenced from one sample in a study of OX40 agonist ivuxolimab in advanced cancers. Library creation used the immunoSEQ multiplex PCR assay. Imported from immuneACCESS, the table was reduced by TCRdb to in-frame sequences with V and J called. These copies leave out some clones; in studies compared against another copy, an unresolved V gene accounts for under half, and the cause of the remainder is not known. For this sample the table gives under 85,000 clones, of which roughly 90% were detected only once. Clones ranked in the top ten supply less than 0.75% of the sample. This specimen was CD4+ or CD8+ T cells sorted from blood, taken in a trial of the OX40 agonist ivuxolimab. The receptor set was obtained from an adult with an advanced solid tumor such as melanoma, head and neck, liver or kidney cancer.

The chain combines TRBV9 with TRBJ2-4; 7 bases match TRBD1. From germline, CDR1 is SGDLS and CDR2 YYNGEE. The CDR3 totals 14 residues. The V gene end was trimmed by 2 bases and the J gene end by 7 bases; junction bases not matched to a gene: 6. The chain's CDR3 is CASSVTGVGNIQYF. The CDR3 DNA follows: TGTGCCAGCAGCGTTACAGGGGTTGGGAACATTCAGTACTTC.

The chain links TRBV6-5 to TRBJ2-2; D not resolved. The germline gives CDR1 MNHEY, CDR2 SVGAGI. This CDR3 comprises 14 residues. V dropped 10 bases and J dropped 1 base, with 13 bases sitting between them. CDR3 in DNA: TGTGCCACCACGGACCCGGGGAACACCGGGGAGCTGTTTTTT. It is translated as CATTDPGNTGELFF.

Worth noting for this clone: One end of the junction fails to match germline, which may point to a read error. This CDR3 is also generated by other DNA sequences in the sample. The DNA for the CDR3 is TGCGCCAGCGCTCAACGAGGGACATTCTCTGGGGCCAACGTTCTGACTTTC. This translates into CASAQRGTFSGANVLTF. V is TRBV5-1 and J is TRBJ2-6, with D perhaps matching TRBD1 (6 bases). The germline gives CDR1 SGHRS, CDR2 YFSETQ. CDR3 length equals 17 residues.

In DNA form, the CDR3 reads TGTGCCAGCAGCACGAGGAGGGTTAGCACAGATACGCAGTATTTT. This codes for CASSTRRVSTDTQYF. The chain has TRBV7-6 and TRBJ2-3, with D tentatively TRBD2 (6 bases). This CDR3 is built from 15 residues. CDR1 is SGHVS, CDR2 FNYEAQ, per germline. Trimming removed 5 bases from V and 0 bases from J, with 12 bases in between.

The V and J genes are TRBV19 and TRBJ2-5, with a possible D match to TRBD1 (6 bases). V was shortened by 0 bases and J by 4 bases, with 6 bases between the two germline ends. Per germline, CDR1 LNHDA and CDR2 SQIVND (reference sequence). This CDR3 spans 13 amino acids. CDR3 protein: CASSIEGGETQYF. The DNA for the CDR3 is TGTGCCAGTAGTATAGAAGGGGGAGAGACCCAGTACTTC. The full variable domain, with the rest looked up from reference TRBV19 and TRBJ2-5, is DGGITQSPKYLFRKEGQNVTLSCEQNLNHDAMYWYRQDPGQGLRLIYYSQIVNDFQKGDIAEGYSVSREKKESFPLTVTSAQKNPTAFYLCASSIEGGETQYFGPGTRLLVL.

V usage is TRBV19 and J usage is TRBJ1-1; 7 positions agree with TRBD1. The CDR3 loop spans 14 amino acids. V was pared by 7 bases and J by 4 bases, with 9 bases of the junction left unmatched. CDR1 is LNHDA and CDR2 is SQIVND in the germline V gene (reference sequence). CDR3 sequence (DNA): TGTGCCAGTAAAGACAGGGCGGGGGGCACTGAAGCTTTCTTT. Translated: CASKDRAGGTEAFF.

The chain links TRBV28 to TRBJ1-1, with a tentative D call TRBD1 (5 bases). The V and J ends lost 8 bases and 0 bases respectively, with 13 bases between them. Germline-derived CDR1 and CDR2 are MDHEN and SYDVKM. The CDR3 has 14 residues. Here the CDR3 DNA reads TGTGCCAGCGAATCGGCAGGGATGAACACTGAAGCTTTCTTT. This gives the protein CASESAGMNTEAFF. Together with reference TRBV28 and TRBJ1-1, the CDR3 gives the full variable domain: DVKVTQSSRYLVKRTGEKVFLECVQDMDHENMFWYRQDPGLGLRLIYFSYDVKMKEKGDIPEGYSVSREKKERFSLILESASTNQTSMYLCASESAGMNTEAFFGQGTRLTVV.

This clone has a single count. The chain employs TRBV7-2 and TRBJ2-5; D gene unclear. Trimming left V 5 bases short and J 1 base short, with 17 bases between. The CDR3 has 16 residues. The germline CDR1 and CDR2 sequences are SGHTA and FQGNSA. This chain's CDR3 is CASSLIGDRLQETQYF. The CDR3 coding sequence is TGTGCCAGCAGCCTGATCGGAGACCGGCTCCAAGAGACCCAGTACTTC.

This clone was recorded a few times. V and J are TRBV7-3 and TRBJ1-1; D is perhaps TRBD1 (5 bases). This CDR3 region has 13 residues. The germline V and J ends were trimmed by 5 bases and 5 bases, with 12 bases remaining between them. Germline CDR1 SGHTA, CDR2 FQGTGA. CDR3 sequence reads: CASSKDGGTEAFF. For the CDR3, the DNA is TGTGCCAGCAGCAAGGACGGGGGGACTGAAGCTTTCTTT.

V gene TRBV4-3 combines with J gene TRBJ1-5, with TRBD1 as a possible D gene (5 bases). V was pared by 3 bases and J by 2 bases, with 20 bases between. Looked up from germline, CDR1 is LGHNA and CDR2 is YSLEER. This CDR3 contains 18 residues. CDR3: CASSQQQGPAAGNQPQHF. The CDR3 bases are TGCGCCAGCAGCCAGCAGCAGGGCCCCGCGGCGGGCAATCAGCCCCAGCATTTT.

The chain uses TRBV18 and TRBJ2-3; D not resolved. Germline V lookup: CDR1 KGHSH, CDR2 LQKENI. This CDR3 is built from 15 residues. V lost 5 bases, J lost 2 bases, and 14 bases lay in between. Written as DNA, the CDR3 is TGTGCCAGCTCAGCCACAATGGCCCCCACAGATACGCAGTATTTT. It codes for CASSATMAPTDTQYF.

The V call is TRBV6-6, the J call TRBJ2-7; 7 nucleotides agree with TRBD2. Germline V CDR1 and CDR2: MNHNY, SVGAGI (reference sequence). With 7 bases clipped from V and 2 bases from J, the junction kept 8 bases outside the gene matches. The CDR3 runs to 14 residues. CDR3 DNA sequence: TGTGCCAGCAAGCTGACTAGCCTTGCCTACGAGCAGTACTTC. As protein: CASKLTSLAYEQYF.

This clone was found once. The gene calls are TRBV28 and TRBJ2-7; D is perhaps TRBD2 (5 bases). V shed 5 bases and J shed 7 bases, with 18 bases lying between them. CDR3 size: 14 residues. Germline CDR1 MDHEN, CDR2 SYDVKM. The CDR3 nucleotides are TGTGCCAGCAGTCGAAGAGGGTCAAACGGGGAGCAGTACTTC. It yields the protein CASSRRGSNGEQYF. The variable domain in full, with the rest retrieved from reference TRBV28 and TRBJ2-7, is DVKVTQSSRYLVKRTGEKVFLECVQDMDHENMFWYRQDPGLGLRLIYFSYDVKMKEKGDIPEGYSVSREKKERFSLILESASTNQTSMYLCASSRRGSNGEQYFGPGTRLTVT.

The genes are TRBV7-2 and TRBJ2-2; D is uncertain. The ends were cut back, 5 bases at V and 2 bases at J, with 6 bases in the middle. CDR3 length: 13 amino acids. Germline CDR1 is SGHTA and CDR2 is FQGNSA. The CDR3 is CASSQENTGELFF. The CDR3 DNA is TGTGCCAGCAGCCAGGAAAACACCGGGGAGCTGTTTTTT.

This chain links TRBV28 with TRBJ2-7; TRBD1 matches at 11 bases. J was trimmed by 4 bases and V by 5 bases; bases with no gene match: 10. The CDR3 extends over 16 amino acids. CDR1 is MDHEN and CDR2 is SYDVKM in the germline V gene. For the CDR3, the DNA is TGTGCCAGCAGTCCATTCAGGGACAGGGGGAAGTACGAGCAGTACTTC. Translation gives CASSPFRDRGKYEQYF.

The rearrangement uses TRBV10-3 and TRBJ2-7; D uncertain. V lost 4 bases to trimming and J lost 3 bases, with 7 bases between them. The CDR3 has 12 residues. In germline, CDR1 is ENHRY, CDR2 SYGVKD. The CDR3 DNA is TGTGCCATCAGTGGGTCCGGCTACGAGCAGTACTTC. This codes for CAISGSGYEQYF.

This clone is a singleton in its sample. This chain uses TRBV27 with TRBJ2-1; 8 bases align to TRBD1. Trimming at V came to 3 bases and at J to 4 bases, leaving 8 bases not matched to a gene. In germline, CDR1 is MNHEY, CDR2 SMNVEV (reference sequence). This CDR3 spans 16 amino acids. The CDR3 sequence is CASSLPTGVGYNEQFF. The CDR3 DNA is TGTGCCAGCAGTTTGCCGACAGGGGTTGGATACAATGAGCAGTTCTTC.

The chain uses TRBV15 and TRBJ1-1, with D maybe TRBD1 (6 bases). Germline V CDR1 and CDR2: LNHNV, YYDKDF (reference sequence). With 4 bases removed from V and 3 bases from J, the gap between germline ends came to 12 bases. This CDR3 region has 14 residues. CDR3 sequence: CATSKGQGHTEAFF. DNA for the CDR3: TGTGCCACCAGCAAAGGGCAGGGGCACACTGAAGCTTTCTTT.

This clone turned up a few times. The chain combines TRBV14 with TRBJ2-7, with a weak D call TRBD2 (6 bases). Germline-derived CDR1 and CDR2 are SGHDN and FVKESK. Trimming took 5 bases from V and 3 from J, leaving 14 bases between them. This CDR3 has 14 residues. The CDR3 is CASSEGLRNYEQYF. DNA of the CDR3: TGTGCCAGCAGCGAAGGACTACGGAACTACGAGCAGTACTTC.

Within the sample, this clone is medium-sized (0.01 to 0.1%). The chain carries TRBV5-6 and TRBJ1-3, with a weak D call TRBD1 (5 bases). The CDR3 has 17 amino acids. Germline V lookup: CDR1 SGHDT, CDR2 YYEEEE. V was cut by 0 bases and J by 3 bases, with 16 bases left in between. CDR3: CASSLGWDLESGNTIYF. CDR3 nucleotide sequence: TGTGCCAGCAGCTTGGGATGGGACCTCGAGAGTGGAAACACCATATATTTT.

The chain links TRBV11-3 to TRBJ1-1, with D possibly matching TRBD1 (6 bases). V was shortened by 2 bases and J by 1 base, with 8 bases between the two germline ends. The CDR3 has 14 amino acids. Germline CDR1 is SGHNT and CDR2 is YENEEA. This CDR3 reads CASSLRGANTEAFF. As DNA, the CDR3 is TGTGCCAGCAGCTTACGGGGGGCGAACACTGAAGCTTTCTTT.